A single T cell receptor (beta chain) is shown here with its context. Its target is not known. One entry per CDR3 protein results from TCRdb running MiXCR on the 5' RACE reads. The data contain 400,000 to 650,000 distinct CDR3 sequences, 20% to 25% of them singletons. The V end was cut by 7 bases, the J end by 0 bases, with 16 bases between. CDR1 is LGHNT and CDR2 is FRNRAP in the germline V gene. The length of the CDR3 is 16 residues. The data were taken from a study of identical twins. Study-level findings and limits: Its conclusions, products of cross-sectional statistical analysis, did not come from following the same donors. Models underestimated TCR alpha sharing (out-of-frame) in monozygotic twins.

Separately, the same data were catalogued under a study of T cells expressing NK-cell markers. As that study records: Seven of the eight sequenced donors were classified as HCMV-seropositive, and one was classified as seronegative. Five or six of the donors carried dominant NKG2C+ clonotypes that took up roughly 1.0-8% of their CD8+ T cells.

The sample comprised CD4+ T cells sorted from blood. This TCR was recovered from a woman aged 18-30 years in good health. The genes are TRBV12-5 and TRBJ2-1; D ambiguous. The CDR3 sequence is CASELEGQYSYNEQFF. The DNA for the CDR3 is TGTGCTAGTGAGTTGGAAGGGCAGTACTCCTACAATGAGCAGTTCTTC. The variable domain in full, completed from reference TRBV12-5 and TRBJ2-1, reads DARVTQTPRHKVTEMGQEVTMRCQPILGHNTVFWYRQTMMQGLELLAYFRNRAPLDDSGMPKDRFSAEMPDATLATLKIQPSEPRDSAVYFCASELEGQYSYNEQFFGPGTRLTVL.